A selection of T cell receptor beta chains follows, all from one sample in a study of early T cells in non-severe SARS-CoV-2 infection. TCRdb itself ran the 5' RACE reads through MiXCR, one entry per CDR3 protein. The sample holds around 61,000 distinct CDR3 sequences; more than 10% are singletons and the top ten take about 1.7%. The sequenced sample was whole blood. The source of these receptors is an adult who was a healthcare worker with PCR-confirmed SARS-CoV-2 infection or an uninfected control (not recorded which). Both conserved end residues are part of each CDR3. Size tells how often a clone was seen (once, few, many) or the class of an expanded clone, and some rows leave it out.

v_call,j_call,clone_size,cdr3_aa
TRBV4-2,TRBJ2-7,NA,CASSQGGPLRDEQYF
TRBV9,TRBJ2-2,NA,CASSPTFRGEQFF
TRBV29-1,TRBJ2-3,NA,CSVEDPGGRIDTQYF
TRBV2,TRBJ2-1,many,CASSEDRGNEQFF
TRBV5-4,TRBJ1-1,many,CASSSGQTMNTEAFF
TRBV6-2/TRBV6-3,TRBJ2-7,NA,CASVNGGEQYF
TRBV21-1,TRBJ2-7,NA,CASSKGLAGPHQKNEQYF
TRBV6-2/TRBV6-3,TRBJ1-1,NA,CASSRDRVYTEAFF
TRBV13,TRBJ2-3,NA,CASSLGLGSADTQYF
TRBV18,TRBJ1-5,many,CASSSPQHF
TRBV30,TRBJ1-6,NA,CAWTGQTVSPLHF
TRBV20-1,TRBJ2-1,many,CSAGGLADYNEQFF
TRBV7-9,TRBJ2-3,many,CASSPERVSDTQYF
TRBV7-2,TRBJ2-7,few,CASSSIAGGRDEQYF
TRBV29-1,TRBJ2-5,NA,CSVSRDAGETQYF
TRBV3-1,TRBJ2-7,many,CASSQAIWTDRPPYEQYF
TRBV20-1,TRBJ2-4,many,CSARQVAKNIQYF
TRBV6-5,TRBJ1-6,many,CASRSRAGTDNSPLHF
TRBV19,TRBJ2-7,NA,CASSIPDGYEQYF
TRBV12-3/TRBV12-4,TRBJ2-7,many,CASSLTGTGGYEQYF
TRBV9,TRBJ2-1,many,CASSSRTSGVHNEQFF
TRBV5-1,TRBJ2-3,many,CASSIGTSRDTQYF
TRBV12-5,TRBJ2-7,many,CASGHGTTAYEQYF
TRBV4-1,TRBJ2-5,NA,CASSPSPADLRQYF
TRBV18,TRBJ2-7,many,CASSPEGPYEQYF
TRBV11-2,TRBJ2-3,medium-sized,CASSLGGGGSDTQYF
TRBV19,TRBJ1-5,few,CASTFGGLNQPQHF
TRBV18,TRBJ1-4,NA,CASSPQTAEKLFF
TRBV29-1,TRBJ2-7,NA,CSVRQGGRSYEQYF
TRBV30,TRBJ1-5,many,CAWSVDSNQPQHF
TRBV3-1,TRBJ2-1,many,CASSRGLAGATFGYNEQFF
TRBV3-1,TRBJ2-2,NA,CASTGTVTNTGELFF
TRBV9,TRBJ2-3,NA,CASSAAPSDDTQYF